Sequencing of this T cell receptor beta chain was carried out in a study of blood T cell repertoires in COVID-19. About the research overall: Acute and convalescent COVID-19 specimens originated in the United States, Italy and Spain. Sample material is recorded as cDNA or gDNA derived from T cells, B-cell-depleted T cells, or PBMCs.

The germline V gene has CDR1 DFQATT and CDR2 SNEGSKA (reference sequence). The V end lost 3 bases, the J end lost 1 base, and 9 bases lay between the germline ends. The CDR3 has 13 residues. Under the authors' procedure: By means of reference gene primer amplification, nucleated cell counts were estimated. Sequenced by immunoSEQ multiplex PCR; TCRdb stores in-frame clones only, minus some. V and J calls and clone size are copied from that table; D and trimming were computed from the DNA. This sample carries 130,000 or so clones, 70% to 90% of them seen once, and the ten largest clones take 7% to 10%.

The receptor's source is a woman aged 60-70 years with acute or convalescent COVID-19. The sequencing input was peripheral blood. The chain links TRBV20-1 to TRBJ1-1; a weak D match, TRBD1 (6 bases). The CDR3 spells CSASRGQNTEAFF. The CDR3 nucleotides read TGCAGTGCTAGTCGGGGACAGAACACTGAAGCTTTCTTT.